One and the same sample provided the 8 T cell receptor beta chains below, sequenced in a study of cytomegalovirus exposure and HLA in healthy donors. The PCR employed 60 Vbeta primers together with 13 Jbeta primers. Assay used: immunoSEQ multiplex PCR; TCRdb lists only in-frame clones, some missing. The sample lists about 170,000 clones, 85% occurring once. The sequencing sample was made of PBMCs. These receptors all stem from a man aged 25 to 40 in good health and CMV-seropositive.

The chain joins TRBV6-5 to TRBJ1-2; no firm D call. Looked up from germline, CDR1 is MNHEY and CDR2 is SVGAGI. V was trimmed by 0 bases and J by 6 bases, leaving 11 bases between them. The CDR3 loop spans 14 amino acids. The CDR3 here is CASSYSIAGDGYTF. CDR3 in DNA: TGTGCCAGCAGTTACTCGATCGCAGGCGATGGCTACACCTTC.

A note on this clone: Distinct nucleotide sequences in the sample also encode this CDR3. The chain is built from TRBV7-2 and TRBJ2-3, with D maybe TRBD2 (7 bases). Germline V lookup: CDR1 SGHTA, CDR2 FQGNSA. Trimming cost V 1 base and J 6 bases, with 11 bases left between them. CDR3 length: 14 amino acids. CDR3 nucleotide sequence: TGTGCCAGCAGCTTAGGGACGGGGGGCGATACGCAGTATTTT. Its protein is CASSLGTGGDTQYF.

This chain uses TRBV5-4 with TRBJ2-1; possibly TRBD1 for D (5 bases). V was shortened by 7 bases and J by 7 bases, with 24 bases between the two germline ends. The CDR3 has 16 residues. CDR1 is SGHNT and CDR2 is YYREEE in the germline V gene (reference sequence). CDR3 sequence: CASGVRDDPTENEQFF. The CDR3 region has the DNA TGTGCCAGCGGAGTGCGAGATGATCCGACAGAAAATGAGCAGTTCTTC.

CDR3 amino acids: CASSRGADNQPQHF. Here the CDR3 DNA reads TGTGCCAGCAGTCGCGGGGCCGACAATCAGCCCCAGCATTTT. The rearrangement links TRBV27 to TRBJ1-5; maybe TRBD1 (5 bases). Per the germline V gene, CDR1 is MNHEY and CDR2 is SMNVEV (reference sequence). CDR3 length: 14 amino acids. V was cut by 5 bases and J by 3 bases, with 11 bases left in between.

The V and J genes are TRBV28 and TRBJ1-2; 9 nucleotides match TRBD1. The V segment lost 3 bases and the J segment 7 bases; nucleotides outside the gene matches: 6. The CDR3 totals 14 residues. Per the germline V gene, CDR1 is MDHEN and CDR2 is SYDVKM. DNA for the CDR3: TGTGCCAGCAGTTTCACCGGACAGGGGATTGGCTACACCTTC. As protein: CASSFTGQGIGYTF.

In nucleotides, the CDR3 is TGCAGTGCTAGGGTCGGGGAGACCCAGTACTTC. Translating gives CSARVGETQYF. This chain connects TRBV20-1 to TRBJ2-5; D is unclear. The V end lost 3 bases, the J end lost 5 bases, and 7 bases lay between the germline ends. The V gene's germline CDR1 is DFQATT and CDR2 SNEGSKA (reference sequence). The length of the CDR3 is 11 residues.

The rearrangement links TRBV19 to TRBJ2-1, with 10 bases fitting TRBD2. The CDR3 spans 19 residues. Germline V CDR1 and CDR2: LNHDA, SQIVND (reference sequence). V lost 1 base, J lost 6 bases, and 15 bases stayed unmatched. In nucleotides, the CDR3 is TGTGCCAGTAGTATAGTAGGGGGAGGCCTAGCGGGAGTGGGCAATGAGCAGTTCTTC. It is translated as CASSIVGGGLAGVGNEQFF.

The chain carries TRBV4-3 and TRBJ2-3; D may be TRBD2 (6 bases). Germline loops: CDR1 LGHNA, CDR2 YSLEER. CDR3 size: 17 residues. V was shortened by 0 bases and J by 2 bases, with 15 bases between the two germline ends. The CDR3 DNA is TGCGCCAGCAGCCAAGAGATAACGGGAGCGTTCACAGATACGCAGTATTTT. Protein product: CASSQEITGAFTDTQYF.